This note documents a single TCR beta chain sequence. The CDR3 has 15 residues. Germline V lookup: CDR1 MGHRA, CDR2 YSYEKL. Trimming removed 0 bases at V and 5 bases at J, with 14 bases between. The source of the sample is a study of CD8+ T cells in alopecia areata. cDNA prepared by RNA extraction and subsequent reverse transcription served as the template for sequencing. Assay used: immunoSEQ multiplex PCR; TCRdb lists only in-frame clones, some missing. The sample lists about 160,000 clones, 80% to 90% seen once, with more than 12% in the top ten. This chain uses TRBV4-1 with TRBJ2-7; D might be TRBD1 (5 bases). The sequence derives from a human donor with alopecia areata. The specimen was CD8+ T cells sorted from blood, collected at week 0. The CDR3 here is CASSQDDSFLNEQYF. CDR3 nucleotide sequence: TGCGCCAGCAGCCAAGACGACAGCTTCCTCAACGAGCAGTACTTC.